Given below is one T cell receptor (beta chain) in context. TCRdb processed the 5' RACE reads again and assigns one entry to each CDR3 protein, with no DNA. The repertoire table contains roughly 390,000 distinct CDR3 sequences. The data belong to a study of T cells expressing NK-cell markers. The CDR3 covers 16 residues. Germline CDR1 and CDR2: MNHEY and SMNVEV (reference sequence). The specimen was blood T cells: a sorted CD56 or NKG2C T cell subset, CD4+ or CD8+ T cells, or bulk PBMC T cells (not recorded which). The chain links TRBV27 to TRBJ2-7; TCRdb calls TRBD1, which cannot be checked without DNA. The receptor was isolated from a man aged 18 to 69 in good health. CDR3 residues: CASRLLTGTGRYEQYF.